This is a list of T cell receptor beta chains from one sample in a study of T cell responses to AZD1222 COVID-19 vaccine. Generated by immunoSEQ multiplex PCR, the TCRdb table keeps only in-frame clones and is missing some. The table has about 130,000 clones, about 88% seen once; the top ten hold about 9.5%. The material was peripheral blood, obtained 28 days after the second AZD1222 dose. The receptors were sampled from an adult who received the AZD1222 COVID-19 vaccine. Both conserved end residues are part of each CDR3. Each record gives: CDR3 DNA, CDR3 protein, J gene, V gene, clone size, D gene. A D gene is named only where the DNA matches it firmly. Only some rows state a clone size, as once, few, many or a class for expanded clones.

TGTGCCAGCAGCCCCCCCGGGGTCTCTGGAAACACCATATATTTT | CASSPPGVSGNTIYF | TRBJ1-3 | TRBV7-9 | NA | NA
TGTGCCAGCTCACCACAACAAACTCAGAACACTGAAGCTTTCTTT | CASSPQQTQNTEAFF | TRBJ1-1 | TRBV18 | once | NA
TGTGCCACCAGCAGAATGGGACAGGGGGATCAGCCCCAGCATTTT | CATSRMGQGDQPQHF | TRBJ1-5 | TRBV15 | NA | TRBD1
TGTGCCAGCAGTTCCGACAGGGGGACTAATTCACCCCTCCACTTT | CASSSDRGTNSPLHF | TRBJ1-6 | TRBV27 | few | TRBD1
TGTGCCAGCAGCAGGGACAGCAACTACTATGGCTACACCTTC | CASSRDSNYYGYTF | TRBJ1-2 | TRBV14 | NA | TRBD1
TGTGCCTGGGAACTAGGAGGGGCAGATACGCAGTATTTT | CAWELGGADTQYF | TRBJ2-3 | TRBV30 | NA | NA
TGTGCCAGCTCACCGGGACAGGGCCTACAAAGGGACACTGAAGCTTTCTTT | CASSPGQGLQRDTEAFF | TRBJ1-1 | TRBV18 | NA | TRBD1
TGTGCCAGCAGTCTACGGGGGGCCTCCTACGAGCAGTACTTC | CASSLRGASYEQYF | TRBJ2-7 | TRBV6-2/TRBV6-3 | NA | NA
TGTGCCAGCAGCTTAAGTGCAACTAATGAAAAACTGTTTTTT | CASSLSATNEKLFF | TRBJ1-4 | TRBV7-2 | NA | NA
TGCGCCAGCAGCCAACTTCTCCGGGTCCCCTACGAGCAGTACTTC | CASSQLLRVPYEQYF | TRBJ2-7 | TRBV4-1 | NA | NA